This T cell receptor beta chain comes out of a study of monozygotic twins with inflammatory bowel disease. Findings of the study overall: The sharing of clonotypes with others was lower in IBD patients than in healthy twins, especially with disease activity. Support was lacking for any single strong IBD-associated signal or clonotype.

A remark on this clonotype: Antigen: not known.

Molecular identifiers with 6-nucleotide sample barcodes were added during cDNA synthesis via template switching. TCRdb re-called the 5' RACE reads; every CDR3 protein appears as one record, without DNA. The sample's table shows 400,000 to 500,000 distinct CDR3 sequences. CDR3 length: 16 residues. Germline loops: CDR1 DFQATT, CDR2 SNEGSKA (reference sequence). The clonotype originates from a human donor with ulcerative colitis or Crohn's disease, or a healthy co-twin of an affected twin (not recorded which). The chain couples TRBV20-1 to TRBJ2-2; the D call of TRBD2 rests on TCRdb alone, since no DNA is present to check it. Sequencing used blood. The CDR3 protein is CSARNGRAPNTGELFF.